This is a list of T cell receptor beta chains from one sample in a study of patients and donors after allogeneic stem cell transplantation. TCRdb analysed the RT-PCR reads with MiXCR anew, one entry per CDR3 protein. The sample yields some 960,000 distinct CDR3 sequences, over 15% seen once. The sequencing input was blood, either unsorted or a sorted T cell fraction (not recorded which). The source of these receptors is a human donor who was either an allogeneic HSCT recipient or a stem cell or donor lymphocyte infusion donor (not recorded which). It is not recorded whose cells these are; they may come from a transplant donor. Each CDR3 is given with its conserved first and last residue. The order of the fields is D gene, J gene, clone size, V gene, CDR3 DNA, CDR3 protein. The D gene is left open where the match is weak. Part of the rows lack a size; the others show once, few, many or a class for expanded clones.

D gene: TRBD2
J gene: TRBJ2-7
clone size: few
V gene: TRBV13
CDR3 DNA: TGTGCCAGCAGCCCCGGGCTAGCGGGAGGTCGCGTCGAGCAGTACTTC
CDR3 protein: CASSPGLAGGRVEQYF

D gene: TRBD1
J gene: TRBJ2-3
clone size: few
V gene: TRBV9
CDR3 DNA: TGTGCCAGCAGCGCCCAATTACAGGGGGCAGGAGGCACAGATACGCAGTATTTT
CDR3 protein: CASSAQLQGAGGTDTQYF

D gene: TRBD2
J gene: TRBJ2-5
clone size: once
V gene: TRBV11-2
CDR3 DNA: TGTGCCAGCAGCTTAGATGGGGCGACTAGCGGGGGAGAGACCCAGTACTTC
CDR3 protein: CASSLDGATSGGETQYF

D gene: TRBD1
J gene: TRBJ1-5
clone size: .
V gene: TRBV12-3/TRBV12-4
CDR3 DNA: TGTGCCAGCAGTTCGCATGGGACAGGTTCACTAAGCAATCAGCCCCAGCATTTT
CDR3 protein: CASSSHGTGSLSNQPQHF

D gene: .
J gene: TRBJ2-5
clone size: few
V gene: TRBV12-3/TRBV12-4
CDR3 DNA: TGTGCCAGCAGTTTAGACCCGGGTAGACCAACAGAAGGAGAGACCCAGTACTTC
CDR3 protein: CASSLDPGRPTEGETQYF

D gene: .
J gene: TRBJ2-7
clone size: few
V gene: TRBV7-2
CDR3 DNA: TGTGCCAGCAGCTTAGGAGTGGGGCCCGCCTACGAGCAGTACTTC
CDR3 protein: CASSLGVGPAYEQYF

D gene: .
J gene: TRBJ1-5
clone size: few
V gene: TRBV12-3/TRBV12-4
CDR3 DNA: TGTGCCAGCAGTTTAAGGTCGGTGGTCCGTAATCAGGACCAGCATTTT
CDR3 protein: CASSLRSVVRNQDQHF

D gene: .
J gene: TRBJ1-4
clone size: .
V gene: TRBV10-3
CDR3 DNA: TGTGCCATCACCGTGGACAGCTTTTTCACCTCAACTAATGAAAAACTGTTTTTT
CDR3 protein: CAITVDSFFTSTNEKLFF

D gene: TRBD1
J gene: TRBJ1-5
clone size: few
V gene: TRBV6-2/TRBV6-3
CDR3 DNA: TGTGCCAGCAGAAACCAAATCCGGGACAGGGATCAGCCCCAGCATTTT
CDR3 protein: CASRNQIRDRDQPQHF

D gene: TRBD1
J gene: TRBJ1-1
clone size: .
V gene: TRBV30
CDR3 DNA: TGTGCCTGGGGGACAGAACAGAACACTGAAGCTTTCTTT
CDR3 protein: CAWGTEQNTEAFF

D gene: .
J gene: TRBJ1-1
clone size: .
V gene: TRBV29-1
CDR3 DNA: TGCAGCGTTGAAGATCTTGGGGGGGGCGCAATTCCTGAAGCTTTCTTT
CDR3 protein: CSVEDLGGGAIPEAFF

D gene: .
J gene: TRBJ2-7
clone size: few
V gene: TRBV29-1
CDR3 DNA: TGCAGCGTTGGGGTAGTCACGGGGCAGTACTTC
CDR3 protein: CSVGVVTGQYF

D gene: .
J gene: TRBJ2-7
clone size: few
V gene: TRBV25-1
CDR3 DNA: TGTGCCAGCAGCCCCTCGGGCAGGGGGGGAGAGCAGTACTTC
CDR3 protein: CASSPSGRGGEQYF

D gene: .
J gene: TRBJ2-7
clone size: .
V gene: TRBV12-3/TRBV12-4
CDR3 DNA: TGTGCCAGCAGTTTGCGTGTGGGGGCCTACGAGCAGTACTTC
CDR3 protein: CASSLRVGAYEQYF

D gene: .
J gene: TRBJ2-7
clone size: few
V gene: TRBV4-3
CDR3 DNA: TGCGCCAGCAGCCTCTGGGGGAACCGGGACGAGCAGTACTTC
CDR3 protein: CASSLWGNRDEQYF

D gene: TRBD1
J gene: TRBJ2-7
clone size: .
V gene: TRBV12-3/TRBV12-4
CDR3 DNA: TGTGCCAGCAGCGATACAAGGGACAGGGGGCGCGAGCAGTACTTC
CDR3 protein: CASSDTRDRGREQYF

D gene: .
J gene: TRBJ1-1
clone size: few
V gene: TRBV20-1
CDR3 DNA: TGCAGTGCTACCGACAACCTGAACACTGAAGCTTTCTTT
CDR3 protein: CSATDNLNTEAFF

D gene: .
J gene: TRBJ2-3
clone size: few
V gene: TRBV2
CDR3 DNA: TGTGCCAGCAGCCCGACGGTAGCGGGCACAGATACGCAGTATTTT
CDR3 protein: CASSPTVAGTDTQYF

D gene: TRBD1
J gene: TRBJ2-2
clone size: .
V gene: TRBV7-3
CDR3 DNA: TGTGCCAGCAGCTTAACCGGGACAGGGGTCGGGGAGCTGTTTTTT
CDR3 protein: CASSLTGTGVGELFF

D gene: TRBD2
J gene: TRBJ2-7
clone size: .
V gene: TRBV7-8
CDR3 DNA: TGTGCCAGCAGCACCATTTTCGGACTAGCGGGAGGGCACTCCTACGAGCAGTACTTC
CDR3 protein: CASSTIFGLAGGHSYEQYF

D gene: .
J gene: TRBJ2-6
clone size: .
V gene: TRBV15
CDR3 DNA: TGTGCCACCCTCTTAAGGGCTGGGGCCAACGTCCTGACTTTC
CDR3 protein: CATLLRAGANVLTF

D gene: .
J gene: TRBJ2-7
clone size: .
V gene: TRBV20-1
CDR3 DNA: TGCAGTGCGGAAGGACTTTACGAGCAGTACTTC
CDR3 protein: CSAEGLYEQYF

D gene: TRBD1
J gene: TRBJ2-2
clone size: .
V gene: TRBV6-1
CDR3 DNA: TGTGCCAGCAAGCAACGGACAGGGGGCACCGGGGAGCTGTTTTTT
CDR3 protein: CASKQRTGGTGELFF

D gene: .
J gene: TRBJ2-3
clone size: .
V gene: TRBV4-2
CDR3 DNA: TGTGCCAGCAGCCAAGAAGGAGCGAACACAGATACGCAGTATTTT
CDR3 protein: CASSQEGANTDTQYF

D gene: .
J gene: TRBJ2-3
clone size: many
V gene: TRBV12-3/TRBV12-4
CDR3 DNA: TGTGCCAGCAGTTTACCGGACAGCCACGAAGATACGCAGTATTTT
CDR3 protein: CASSLPDSHEDTQYF

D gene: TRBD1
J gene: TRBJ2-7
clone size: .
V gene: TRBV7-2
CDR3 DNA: TGTGCCAGCAGCACCGGACAGGGGCCGACCTACGAGCAGTACTTC
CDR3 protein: CASSTGQGPTYEQYF

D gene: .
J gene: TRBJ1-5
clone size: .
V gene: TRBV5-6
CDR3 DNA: TGTGCCAGCAGCTTGGACAATAGCAATCAGCCCCAGCATTTT
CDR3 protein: CASSLDNSNQPQHF

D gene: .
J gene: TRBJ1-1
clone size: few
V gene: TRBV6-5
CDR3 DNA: TGTGCCAGCAGTTCCAAGGGTGACCGCGCACAAGCTTTCTTT
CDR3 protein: CASSSKGDRAQAFF

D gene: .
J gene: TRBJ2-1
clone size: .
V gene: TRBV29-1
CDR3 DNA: TGCAGTTTCTCTTTGAATGAGCAGTTCTTC
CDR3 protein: CSFSLNEQFF

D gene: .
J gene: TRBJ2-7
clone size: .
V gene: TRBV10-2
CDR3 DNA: TGCGCCAGCGGTTGGCTACCCGAATACGAGCAGTACTTC
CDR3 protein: CASGWLPEYEQYF

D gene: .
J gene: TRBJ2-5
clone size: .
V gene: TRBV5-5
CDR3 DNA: TGTGCCAGCCTGCGCGGAGGGAAGGGAGAGACCCAGTACTTC
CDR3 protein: CASLRGGKGETQYF

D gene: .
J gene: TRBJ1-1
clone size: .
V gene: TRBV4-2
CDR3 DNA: TGTGCCAGCAGCCAAAGGGAGGGCCGGAACACTGAAGCTTTCTTT
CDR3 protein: CASSQREGRNTEAFF

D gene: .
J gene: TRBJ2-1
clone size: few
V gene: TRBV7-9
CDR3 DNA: TGTGCCAGCAGCGGCTCTACATACAATGAGCAGTTCTTC
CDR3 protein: CASSGSTYNEQFF

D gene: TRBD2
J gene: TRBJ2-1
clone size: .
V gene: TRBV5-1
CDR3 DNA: TGCGCCAGCAGCTTGGATTCTAGCGGGGGGAGGGCTGAGCAGTTCTTC
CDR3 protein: CASSLDSSGGRAEQFF

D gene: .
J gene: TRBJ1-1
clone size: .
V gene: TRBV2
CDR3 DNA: TGTGCCAGCAGGGACGACGGAACTTTTGAAGCTTTCTTT
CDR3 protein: CASRDDGTFEAFF

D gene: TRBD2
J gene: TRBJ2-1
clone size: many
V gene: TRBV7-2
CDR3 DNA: TGTGCCAGCAGCTTAGACCGGACTAGCGGGGGGAACAATGAGCAGTTCTTC
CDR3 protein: CASSLDRTSGGNNEQFF

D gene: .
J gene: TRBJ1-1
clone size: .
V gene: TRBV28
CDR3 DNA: TGTGCCAGCTCCGGGAACGGGATAAGTTACACTGAAGCTTTCTTT
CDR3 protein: CASSGNGISYTEAFF